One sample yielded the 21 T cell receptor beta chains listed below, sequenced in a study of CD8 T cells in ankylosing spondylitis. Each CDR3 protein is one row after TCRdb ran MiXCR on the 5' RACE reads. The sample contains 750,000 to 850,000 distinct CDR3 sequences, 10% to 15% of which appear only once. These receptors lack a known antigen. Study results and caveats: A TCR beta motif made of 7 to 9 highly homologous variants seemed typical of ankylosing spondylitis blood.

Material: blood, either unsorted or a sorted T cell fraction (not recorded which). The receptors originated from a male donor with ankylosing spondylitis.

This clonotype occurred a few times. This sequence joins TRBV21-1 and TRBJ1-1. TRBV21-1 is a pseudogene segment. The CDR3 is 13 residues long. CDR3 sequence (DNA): TGTGCCAGCAGCAAAGCAAGGATGGCTGAAGCTTTCTTT. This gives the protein CASSKARMAEAFF.

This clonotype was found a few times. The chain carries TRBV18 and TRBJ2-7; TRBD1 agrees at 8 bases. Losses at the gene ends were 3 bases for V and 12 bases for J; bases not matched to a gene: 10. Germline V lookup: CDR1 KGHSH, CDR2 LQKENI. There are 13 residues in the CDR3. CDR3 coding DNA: TGTGCCAGCTCACCGGAACTGACAGGGGCTATGTACTTC. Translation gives CASSPELTGAMYF.

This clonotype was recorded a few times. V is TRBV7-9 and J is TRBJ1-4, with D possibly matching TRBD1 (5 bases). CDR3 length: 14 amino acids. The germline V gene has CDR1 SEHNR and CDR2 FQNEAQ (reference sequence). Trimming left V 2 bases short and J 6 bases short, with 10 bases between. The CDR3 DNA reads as TGTGCCAGCAGCTTACGACCGACAGATGAAAAACTGTTTTTT. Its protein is CASSLRPTDEKLFF.

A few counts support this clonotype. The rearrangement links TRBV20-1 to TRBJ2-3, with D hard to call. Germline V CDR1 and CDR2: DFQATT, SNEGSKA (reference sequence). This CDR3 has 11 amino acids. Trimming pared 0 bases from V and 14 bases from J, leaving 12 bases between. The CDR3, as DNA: TGCAGTGCTAGAGATGGTTGGCGTCTGTATTTT. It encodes CSARDGWRLYF.

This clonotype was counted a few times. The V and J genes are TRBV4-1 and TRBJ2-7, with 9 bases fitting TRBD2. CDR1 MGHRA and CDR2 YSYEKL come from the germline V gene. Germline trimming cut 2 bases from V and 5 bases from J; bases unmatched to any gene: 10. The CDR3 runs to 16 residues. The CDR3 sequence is CASSQKGGRAIDEQYF. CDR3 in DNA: TGCGCCAGCAGCCAAAAAGGCGGGAGGGCCATAGACGAGCAGTACTTC.

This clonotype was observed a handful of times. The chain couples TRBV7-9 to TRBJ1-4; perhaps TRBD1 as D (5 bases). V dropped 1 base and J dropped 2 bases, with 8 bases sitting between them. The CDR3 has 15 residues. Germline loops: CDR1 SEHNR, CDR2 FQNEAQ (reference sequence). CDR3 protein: CASSLGQSTNEKLFF. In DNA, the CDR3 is TGTGCCAGCAGCTTAGGACAGTCGACTAATGAAAAACTGTTTTTT.

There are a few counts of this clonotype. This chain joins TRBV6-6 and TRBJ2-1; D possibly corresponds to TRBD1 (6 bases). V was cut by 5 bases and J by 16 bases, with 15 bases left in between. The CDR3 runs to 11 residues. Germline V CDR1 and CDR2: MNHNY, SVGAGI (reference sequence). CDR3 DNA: TGTGCCAGCAGTAAGGACAGCGGTCAATTCTTC. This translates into CASSKDSGQFF.

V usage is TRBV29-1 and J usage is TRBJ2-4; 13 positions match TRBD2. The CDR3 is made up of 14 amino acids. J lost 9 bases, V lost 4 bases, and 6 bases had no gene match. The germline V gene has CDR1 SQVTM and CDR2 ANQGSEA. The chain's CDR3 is CSVVELAGGVIQYF. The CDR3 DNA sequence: TGCAGCGTTGTAGAACTAGCGGGAGGGGTCATTCAGTACTTC.

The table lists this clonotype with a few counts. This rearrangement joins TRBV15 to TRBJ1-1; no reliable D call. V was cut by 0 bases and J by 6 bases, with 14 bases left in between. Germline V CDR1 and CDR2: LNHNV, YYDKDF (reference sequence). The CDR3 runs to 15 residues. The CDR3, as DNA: TGTGCCACCAGCAGAGATATTGGGAGGGTCGCTGAAGCTTTCTTT. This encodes CATSRDIGRVAEAFF.

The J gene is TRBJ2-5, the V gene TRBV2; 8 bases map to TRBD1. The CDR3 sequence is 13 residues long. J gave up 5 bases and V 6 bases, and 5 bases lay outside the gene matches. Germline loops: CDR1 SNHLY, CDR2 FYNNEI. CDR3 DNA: TGTGCCAGCAGCCCGACAGGGGACGAGACCCAGTACTTC. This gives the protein CASSPTGDETQYF.

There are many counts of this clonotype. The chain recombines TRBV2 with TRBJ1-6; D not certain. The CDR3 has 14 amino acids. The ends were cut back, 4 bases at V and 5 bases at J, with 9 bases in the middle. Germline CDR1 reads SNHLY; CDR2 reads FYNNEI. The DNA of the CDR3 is TGTGCCAGCAGTGGGCAGACTAATAATTCACCCCTCCACTTT. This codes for CASSGQTNNSPLHF.

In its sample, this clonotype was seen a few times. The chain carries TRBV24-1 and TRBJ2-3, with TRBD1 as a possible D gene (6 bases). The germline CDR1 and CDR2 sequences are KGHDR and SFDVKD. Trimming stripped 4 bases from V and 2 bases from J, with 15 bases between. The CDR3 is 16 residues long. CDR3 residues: CATSDARRGITDTQYF. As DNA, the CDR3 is TGTGCCACCAGTGACGCGAGAAGGGGGATCACAGATACGCAGTATTTT.

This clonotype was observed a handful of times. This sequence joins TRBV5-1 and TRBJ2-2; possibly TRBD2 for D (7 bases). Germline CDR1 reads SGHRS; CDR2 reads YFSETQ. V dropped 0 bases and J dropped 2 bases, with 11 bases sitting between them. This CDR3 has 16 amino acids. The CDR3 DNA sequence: TGCGCCAGCAGCTTGGCTACGGGGGGCAACACCGGGGAGCTGTTTTTT. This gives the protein CASSLATGGNTGELFF.

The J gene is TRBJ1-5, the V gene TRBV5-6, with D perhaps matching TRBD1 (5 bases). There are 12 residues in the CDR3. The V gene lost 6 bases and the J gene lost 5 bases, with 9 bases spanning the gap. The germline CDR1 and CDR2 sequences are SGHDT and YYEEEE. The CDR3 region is CASNFRDQPQHF. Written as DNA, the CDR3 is TGTGCCAGCAATTTCAGGGATCAGCCCCAGCATTTT.

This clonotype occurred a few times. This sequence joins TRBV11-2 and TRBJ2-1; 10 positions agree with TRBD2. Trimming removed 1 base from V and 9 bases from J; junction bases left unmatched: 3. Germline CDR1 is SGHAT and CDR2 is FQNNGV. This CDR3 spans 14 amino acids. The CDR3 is CASSLVSGGGEQFF. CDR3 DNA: TGTGCCAGCAGCTTAGTGAGCGGGGGGGGTGAGCAGTTCTTC.

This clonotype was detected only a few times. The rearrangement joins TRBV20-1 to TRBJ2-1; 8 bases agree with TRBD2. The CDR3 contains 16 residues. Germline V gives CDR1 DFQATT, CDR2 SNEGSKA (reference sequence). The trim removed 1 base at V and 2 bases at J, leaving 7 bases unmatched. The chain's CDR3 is CSARGGGTSAYNEQFF. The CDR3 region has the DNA TGCAGTGCTAGAGGGGGGGGGACTAGTGCCTACAATGAGCAGTTCTTC.

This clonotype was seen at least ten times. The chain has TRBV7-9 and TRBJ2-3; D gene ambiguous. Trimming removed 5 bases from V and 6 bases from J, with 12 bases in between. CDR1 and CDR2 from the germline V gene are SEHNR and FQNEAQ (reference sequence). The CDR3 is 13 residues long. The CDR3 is CASSPLGVDTQYF. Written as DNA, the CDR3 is TGTGCCAGCAGCCCCTTAGGCGTGGATACGCAGTATTTT.

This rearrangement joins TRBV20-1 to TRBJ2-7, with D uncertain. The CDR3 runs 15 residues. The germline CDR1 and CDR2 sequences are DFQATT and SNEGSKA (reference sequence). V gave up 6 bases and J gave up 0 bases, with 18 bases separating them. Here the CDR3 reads CSAWAMQTPSYEQYF. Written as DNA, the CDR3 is TGCAGTGCCTGGGCCATGCAGACCCCCTCCTACGAGCAGTACTTC.

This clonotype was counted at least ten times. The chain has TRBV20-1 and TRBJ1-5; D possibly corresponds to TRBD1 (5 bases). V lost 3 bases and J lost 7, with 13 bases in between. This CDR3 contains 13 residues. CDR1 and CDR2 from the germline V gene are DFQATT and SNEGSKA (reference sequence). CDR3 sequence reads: CSASVGVGQPQHF. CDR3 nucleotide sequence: TGCAGTGCTAGTGTAGGGGTTGGGCAGCCCCAGCATTTT.

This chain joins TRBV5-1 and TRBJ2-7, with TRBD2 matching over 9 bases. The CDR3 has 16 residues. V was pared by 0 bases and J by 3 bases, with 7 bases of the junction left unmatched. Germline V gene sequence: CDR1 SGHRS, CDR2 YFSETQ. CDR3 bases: TGCGCCAGCAGCTTGGCCGGAAGCGGGGGGATCTACGAGCAGTACTTC. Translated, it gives CASSLAGSGGIYEQYF. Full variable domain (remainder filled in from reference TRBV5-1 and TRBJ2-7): KAGVTQTPRYLIKTRGQQVTLSCSPISGHRSVSWYQQTPGQGLQFLFEYFSETQRNKGNFPGRFSGRQFSNSRSEMNVSTLELGDSALYLCASSLAGSGGIYEQYFGPGTRLTVT.

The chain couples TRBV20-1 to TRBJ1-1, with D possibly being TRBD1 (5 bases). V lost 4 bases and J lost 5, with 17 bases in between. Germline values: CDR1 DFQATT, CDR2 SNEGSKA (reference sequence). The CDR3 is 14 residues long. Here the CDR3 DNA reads TGCAGTGCTACCGACCAGCGGAGGGGAACTGAAGCTTTCTTT. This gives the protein CSATDQRRGTEAFF.